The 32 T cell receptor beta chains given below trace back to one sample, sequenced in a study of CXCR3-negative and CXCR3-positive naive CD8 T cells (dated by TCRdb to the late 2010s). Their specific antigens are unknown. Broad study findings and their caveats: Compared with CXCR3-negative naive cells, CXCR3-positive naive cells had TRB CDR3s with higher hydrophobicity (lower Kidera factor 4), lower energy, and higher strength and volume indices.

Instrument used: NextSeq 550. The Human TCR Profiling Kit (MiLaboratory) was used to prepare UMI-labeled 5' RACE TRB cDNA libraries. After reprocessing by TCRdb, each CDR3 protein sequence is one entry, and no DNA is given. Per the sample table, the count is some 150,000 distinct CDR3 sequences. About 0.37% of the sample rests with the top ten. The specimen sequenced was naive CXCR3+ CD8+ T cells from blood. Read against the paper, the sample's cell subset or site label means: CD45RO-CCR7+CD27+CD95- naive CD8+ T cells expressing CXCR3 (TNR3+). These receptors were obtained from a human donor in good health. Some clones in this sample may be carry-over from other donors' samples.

The CDR3 loop is CSGRLAGGAYEQYF. The chain combines TRBV29-1 with TRBJ2-7; no DNA is available, so the TRBD2 call from TCRdb remains unchecked. The CDR3 is made up of 14 amino acids. The V gene's germline CDR1 is SQVTM and CDR2 ANQGSEA.

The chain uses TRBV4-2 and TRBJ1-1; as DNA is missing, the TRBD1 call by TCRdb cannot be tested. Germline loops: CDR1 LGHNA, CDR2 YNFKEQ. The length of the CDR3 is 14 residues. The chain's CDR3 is CASSPTGLATEAFF.

CDR3 sequence: CASSPNRDRGETQYF. The chain uses TRBV18 and TRBJ2-5; TCRdb's assignment of TRBD1 cannot be checked, as there is no DNA. CDR3 length equals 15 residues. CDR1 is KGHSH and CDR2 is LQKENI in the germline V gene.

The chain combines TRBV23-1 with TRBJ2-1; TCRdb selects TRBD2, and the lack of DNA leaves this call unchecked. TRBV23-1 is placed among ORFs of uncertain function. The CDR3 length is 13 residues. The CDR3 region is CASSHSEGVQQFF.

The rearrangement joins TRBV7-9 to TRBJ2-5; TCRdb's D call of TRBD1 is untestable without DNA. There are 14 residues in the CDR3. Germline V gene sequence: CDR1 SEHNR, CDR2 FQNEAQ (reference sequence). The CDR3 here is CASSRTGGQETQYF.

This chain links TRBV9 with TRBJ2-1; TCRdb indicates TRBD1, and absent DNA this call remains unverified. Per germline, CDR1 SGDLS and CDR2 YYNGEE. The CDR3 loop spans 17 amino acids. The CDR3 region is CASSVDIRAGIYNEQFF.

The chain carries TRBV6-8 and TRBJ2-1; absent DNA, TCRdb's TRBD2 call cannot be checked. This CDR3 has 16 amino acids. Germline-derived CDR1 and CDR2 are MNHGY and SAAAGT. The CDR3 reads CASRPPLAGSHNEQFF.

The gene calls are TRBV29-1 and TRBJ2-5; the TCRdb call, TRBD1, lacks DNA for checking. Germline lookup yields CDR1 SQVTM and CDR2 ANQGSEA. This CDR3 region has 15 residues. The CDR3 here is CSVEDLRTGDETQYF.

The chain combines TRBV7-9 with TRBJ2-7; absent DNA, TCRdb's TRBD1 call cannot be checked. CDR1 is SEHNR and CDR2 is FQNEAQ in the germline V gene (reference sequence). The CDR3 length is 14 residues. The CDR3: CASSLAGQGYEQYF.

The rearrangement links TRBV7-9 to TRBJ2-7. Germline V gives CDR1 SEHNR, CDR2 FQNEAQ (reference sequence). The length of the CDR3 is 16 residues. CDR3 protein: CASSLLNGLVTAEQYF.

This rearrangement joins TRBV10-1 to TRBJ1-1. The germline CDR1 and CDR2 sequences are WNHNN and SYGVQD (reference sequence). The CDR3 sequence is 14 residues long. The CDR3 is CASSERVGNTEAFF.

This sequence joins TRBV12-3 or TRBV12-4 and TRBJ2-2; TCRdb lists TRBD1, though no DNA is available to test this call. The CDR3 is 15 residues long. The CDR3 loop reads CASSRGRGNTGELFF.

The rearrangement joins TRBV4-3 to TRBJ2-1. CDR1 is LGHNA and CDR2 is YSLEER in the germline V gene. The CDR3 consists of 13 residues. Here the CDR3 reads CASSQVEGNEQFF.

The chain's CDR3 is CASSPLGTEQFF. The chain carries TRBV28 and TRBJ2-1; TCRdb selects TRBD1, and the lack of DNA leaves this call unchecked. Germline-derived CDR1 and CDR2 are MDHEN and SYDVKM. CDR3 length: 12 amino acids.

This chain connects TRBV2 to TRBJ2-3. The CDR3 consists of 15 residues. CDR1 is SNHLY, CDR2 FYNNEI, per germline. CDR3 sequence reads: CASSVSLASTDTQYF.

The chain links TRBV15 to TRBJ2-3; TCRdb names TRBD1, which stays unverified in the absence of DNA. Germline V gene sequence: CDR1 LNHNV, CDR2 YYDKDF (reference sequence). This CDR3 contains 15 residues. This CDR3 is CATSTNDRVPDTQYF.

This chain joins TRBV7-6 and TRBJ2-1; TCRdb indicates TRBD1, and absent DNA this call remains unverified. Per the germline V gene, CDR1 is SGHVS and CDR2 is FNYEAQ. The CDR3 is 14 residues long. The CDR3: CASSPPGIINEQFF.

CDR3 loop: CASSLGGLPGGETQYF. The gene calls are TRBV7-8 and TRBJ2-5; TCRdb lists TRBD2, though no DNA is available to test this call. The germline gives CDR1 SGHVS, CDR2 FQNEAQ. CDR3 size: 16 residues.

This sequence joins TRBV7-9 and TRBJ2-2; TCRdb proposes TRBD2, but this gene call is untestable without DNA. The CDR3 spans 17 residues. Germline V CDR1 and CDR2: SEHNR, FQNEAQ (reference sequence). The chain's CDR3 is CASSPGTSGENTGELFF.

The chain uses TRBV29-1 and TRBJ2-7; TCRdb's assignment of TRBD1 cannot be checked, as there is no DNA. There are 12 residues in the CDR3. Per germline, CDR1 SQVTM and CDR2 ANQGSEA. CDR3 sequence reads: CSVEGRSYEQYF.

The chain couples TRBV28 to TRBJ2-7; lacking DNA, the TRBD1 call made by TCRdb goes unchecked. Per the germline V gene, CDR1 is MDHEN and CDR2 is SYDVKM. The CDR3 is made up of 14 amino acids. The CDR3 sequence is CASRLGQGGNEQYF.

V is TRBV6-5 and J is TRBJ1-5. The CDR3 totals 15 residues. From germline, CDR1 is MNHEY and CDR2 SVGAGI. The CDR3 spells CASSPAGESNQPQHF.

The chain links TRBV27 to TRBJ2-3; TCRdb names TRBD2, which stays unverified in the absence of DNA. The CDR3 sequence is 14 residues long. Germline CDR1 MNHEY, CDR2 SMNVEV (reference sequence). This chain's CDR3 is CASRVRTSFDTQYF.

CDR3 in amino acids: CASTLSQAGEVHNEQFF. The chain links TRBV13 to TRBJ2-1; the TRBD2 assignment by TCRdb is unverifiable without DNA. CDR1 and CDR2 (germline): PRHDT, FYEKMQ (reference sequence). The CDR3 extends over 17 amino acids.

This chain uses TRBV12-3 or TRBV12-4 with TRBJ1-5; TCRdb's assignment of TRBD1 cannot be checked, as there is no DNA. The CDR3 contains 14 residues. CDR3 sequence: CASSFRDNNQPQHF.

The CDR3 sequence is CASSQVEYEQFF. The chain employs TRBV14 and TRBJ2-1. Germline values: CDR1 SGHDN, CDR2 FVKESK. The CDR3 is made up of 12 amino acids. Full variable domain (missing parts from reference TRBV14 and TRBJ2-1): EAGVTQFPSHSVIEKGQTVTLRCDPISGHDNLYWYRRVMGKEIKFLLHFVKESKQDESGMPNNRFLAERTGGTYSTLKVQPAELEDSGVYFCASSQVEYEQFFGPGTRLTVL.

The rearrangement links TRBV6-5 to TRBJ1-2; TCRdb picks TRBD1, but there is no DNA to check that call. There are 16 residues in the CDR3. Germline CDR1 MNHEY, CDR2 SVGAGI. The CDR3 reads CASSYSPGQGLYGYTF.

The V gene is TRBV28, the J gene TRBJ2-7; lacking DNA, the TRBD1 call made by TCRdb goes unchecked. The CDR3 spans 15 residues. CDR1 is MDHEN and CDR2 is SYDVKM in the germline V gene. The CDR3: CASSSWTLSSYEQYF.

CDR3 amino acids: CASSSAPYRNIQYF. The chain has TRBV7-2 and TRBJ2-4. The V gene's germline CDR1 is SGHTA and CDR2 FQGNSA. This CDR3 has 14 amino acids.

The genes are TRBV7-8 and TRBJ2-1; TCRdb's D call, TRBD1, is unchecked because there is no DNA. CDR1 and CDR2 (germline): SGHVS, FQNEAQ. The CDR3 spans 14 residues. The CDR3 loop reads CASSLAGAYNEQFF.

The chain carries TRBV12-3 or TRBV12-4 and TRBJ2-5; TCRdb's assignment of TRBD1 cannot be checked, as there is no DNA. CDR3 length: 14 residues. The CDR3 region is CASAKRDSLETQYF.

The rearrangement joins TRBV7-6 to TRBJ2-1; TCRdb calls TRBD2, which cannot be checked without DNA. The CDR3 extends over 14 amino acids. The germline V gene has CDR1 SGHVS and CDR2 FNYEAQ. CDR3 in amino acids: CASSTTDGSNEQFF.